This T cell receptor (beta chain) derives from a study of prognosis after radiotherapy for stage I lung cancer. Study-level findings and limits: Once stereotactic body radiation therapy had been given, unique TCR clone counts fell, with a median of roughly 9,300 versus 7,200.

Many counts were recorded for this clonotype. Its cognate antigen is unknown. Investigators drew approximately 6.5 milliliters of peripheral blood at each of two time points. Genomic DNA was the source, and TCR beta CDR3 was amplified from it by two-round multiplex PCR. Used in first-round PCR were primers specific to each TRBV and TRBJ gene. TCRdb re-called the multiplex PCR reads with MiXCR, one entry per CDR3 protein. The table has about 26,000 distinct CDR3 sequences, approximately 44% seen once. The source was PBMCs, collected before or after stereotactic body radiation therapy (not recorded which). The receptor's source is a donor over 45 with non-small cell lung cancer.

The CDR3: CASRDETGDSGELFF. The DNA of the CDR3 is TGTGCCAGCAGGGACGAGACAGGGGATTCTGGGGAGCTGTTTTTT. The chain carries TRBV12-3 or TRBV12-4 and TRBJ2-2, with TRBD1 matching 8 bases. The CDR3 is 15 residues long. After removal of 6 bases from V and 8 bases from J, the junction contained 11 bases not matched to a gene.